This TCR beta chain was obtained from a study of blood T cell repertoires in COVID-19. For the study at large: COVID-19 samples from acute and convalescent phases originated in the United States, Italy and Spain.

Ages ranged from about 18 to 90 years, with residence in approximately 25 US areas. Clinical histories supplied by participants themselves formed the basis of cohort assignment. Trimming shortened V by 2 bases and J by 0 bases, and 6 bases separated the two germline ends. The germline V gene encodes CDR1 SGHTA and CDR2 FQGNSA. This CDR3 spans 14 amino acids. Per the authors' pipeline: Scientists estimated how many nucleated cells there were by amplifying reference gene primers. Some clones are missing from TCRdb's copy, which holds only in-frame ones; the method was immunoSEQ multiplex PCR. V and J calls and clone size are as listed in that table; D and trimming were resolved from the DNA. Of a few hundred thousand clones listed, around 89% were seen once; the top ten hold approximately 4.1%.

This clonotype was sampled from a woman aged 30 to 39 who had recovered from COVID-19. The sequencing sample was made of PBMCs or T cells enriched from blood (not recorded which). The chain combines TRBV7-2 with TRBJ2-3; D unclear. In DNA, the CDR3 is TGTGCCAGCAGCTTAAGCAGGAGCACAGATACGCAGTATTTT. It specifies CASSLSRSTDTQYF.